Included here is one TCR beta chain sequence, with context. CDR1 is GTSNPN and CDR2 is SVGIG in the germline V gene (reference sequence). The CDR3 spans 13 residues. The source of the sample is a study of human CD8 memory T cell subsets. Libraries targeted TCR beta using 5' RACE with UMIs. With the 5' RACE reads reprocessed, TCRdb shows one record per CDR3 protein and no DNA. The sample features more than 5,500 distinct CDR3 sequences, with roughly 25% in its top ten. The TPEX subset meant dysfunctional early memory CD8+ cells, CCR7+ PD-1+ TIGIT+. The specimen sequenced was CD8+ T cells from PBMCs. The TCR sequence derives from a human donor in good health. The chain couples TRBV30 to TRBJ2-1; TCRdb reports TRBD1, a call that lacks DNA to check it against. The CDR3: CAWIGQVYNEQFF. Variable domain in full (rest from reference TRBV30 and TRBJ2-1): SQTIHQWPATLVQPVGSPLSLECTVEGTSNPNLYWYRQAAGRGLQLLFYSVGIGQISSEVPQNLSASRPQDRQFILSSKKLLLSDSGFYLCAWIGQVYNEQFFGPGTRLTVL.